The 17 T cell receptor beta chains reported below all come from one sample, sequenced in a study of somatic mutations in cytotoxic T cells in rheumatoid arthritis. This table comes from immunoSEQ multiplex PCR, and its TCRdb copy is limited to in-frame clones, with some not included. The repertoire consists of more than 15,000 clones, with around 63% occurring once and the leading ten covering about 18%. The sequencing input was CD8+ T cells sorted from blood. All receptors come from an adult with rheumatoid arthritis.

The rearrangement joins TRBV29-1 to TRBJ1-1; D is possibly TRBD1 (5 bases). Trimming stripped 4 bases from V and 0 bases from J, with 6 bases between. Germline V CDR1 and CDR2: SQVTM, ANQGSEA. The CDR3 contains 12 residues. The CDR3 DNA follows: TGCAGCGTTGGGGGGATGAACACTGAAGCTTTCTTT. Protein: CSVGGMNTEAFF.

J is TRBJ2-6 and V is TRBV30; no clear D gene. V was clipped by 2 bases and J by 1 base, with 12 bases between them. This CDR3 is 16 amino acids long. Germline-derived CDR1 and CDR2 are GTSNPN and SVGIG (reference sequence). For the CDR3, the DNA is TGTGCCTGGAGTCGAATTGAGGATTCTGGGGCCAACGTCCTGACTTTC. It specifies CAWSRIEDSGANVLTF.

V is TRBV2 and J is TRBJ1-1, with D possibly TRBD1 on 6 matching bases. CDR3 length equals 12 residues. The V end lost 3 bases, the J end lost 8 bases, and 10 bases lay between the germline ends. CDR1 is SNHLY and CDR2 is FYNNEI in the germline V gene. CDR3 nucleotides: TGTGCCAGCAGTGACTACAGGGCAGAAGCTTTCTTT. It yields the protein CASSDYRAEAFF.

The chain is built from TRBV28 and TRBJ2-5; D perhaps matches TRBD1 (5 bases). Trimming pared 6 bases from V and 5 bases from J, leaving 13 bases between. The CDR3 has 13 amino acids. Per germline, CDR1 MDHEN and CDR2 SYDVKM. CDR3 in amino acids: CASSQGGWETQYF. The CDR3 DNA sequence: TGTGCCAGCAGCCAGGGTGGGTGGGAGACCCAGTACTTC.

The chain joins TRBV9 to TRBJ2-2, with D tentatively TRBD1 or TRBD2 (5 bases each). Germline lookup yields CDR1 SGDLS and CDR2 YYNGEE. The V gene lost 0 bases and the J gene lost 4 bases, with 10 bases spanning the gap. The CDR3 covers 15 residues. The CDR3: CASSVGGVGTGELFF. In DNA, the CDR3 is TGTGCCAGCAGCGTAGGAGGGGTCGGCACCGGGGAGCTGTTTTTT.

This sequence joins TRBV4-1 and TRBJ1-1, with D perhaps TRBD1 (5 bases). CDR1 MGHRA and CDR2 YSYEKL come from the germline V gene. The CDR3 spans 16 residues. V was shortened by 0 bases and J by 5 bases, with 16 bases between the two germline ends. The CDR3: CASSQDTNWGGTEAFF. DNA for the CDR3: TGCGCCAGCAGCCAAGATACAAACTGGGGGGGAACTGAAGCTTTCTTT.

CDR3 sequence: CASSLVDIGTEAFF. CDR3 DNA: TGTGCCAGCAGCTTGGTGGATATCGGCACTGAAGCTTTCTTT. The genes are TRBV5-6 and TRBJ1-1; D remains unclear. The CDR3 has 14 amino acids. With 0 bases removed from V and 4 bases from J, the gap between germline ends came to 10 bases. CDR1 and CDR2 from the germline V gene are SGHDT and YYEEEE.

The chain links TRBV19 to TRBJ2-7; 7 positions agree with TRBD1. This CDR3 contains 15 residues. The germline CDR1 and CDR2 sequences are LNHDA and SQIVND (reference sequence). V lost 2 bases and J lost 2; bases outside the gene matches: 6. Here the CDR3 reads CASSIMRGRPYEQYF. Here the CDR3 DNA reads TGTGCCAGTAGTATAATGAGGGGGCGCCCCTACGAGCAGTACTTC. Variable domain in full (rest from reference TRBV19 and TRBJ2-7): DGGITQSPKYLFRKEGQNVTLSCEQNLNHDAMYWYRQDPGQGLRLIYYSQIVNDFQKGDIAEGYSVSREKKESFPLTVTSAQKNPTAFYLCASSIMRGRPYEQYFGPGTRLTVT.

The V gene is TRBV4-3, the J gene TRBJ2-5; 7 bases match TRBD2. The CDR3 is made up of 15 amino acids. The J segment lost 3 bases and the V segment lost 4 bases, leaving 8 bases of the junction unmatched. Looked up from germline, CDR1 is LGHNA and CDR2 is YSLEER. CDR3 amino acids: CASSRITSAEETQYF. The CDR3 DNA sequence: TGCGCCAGCAGCCGTATAACTAGCGCTGAAGAGACCCAGTACTTC.

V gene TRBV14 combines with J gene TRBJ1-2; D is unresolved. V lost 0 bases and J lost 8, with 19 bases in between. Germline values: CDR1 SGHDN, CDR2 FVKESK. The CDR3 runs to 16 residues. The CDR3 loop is CASSQDRKGSHGGYTF. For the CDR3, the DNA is TGTGCCAGCAGCCAAGATAGAAAAGGGAGCCATGGGGGCTACACCTTC.

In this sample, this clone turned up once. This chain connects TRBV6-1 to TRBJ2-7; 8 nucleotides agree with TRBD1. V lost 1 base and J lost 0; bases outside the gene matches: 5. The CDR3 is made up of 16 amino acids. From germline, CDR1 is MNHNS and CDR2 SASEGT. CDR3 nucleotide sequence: TGTGCCAGCAGTGAAGAGAGACAGGGGAGCTCCTACGAGCAGTACTTC. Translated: CASSEERQGSSYEQYF.

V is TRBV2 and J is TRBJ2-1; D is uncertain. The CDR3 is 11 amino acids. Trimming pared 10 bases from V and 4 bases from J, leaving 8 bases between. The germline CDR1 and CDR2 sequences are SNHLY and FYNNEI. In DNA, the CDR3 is TGTGCCATTGGGGATTACAATGAGCAGTTCTTC. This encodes CAIGDYNEQFF.

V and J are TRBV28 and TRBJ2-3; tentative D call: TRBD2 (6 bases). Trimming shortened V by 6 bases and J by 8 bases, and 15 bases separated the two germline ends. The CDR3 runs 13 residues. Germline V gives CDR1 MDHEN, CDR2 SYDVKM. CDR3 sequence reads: CASSTGLFGTQYF. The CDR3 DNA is TGTGCCAGCAGCACAGGACTATTCGGTACGCAGTATTTT.

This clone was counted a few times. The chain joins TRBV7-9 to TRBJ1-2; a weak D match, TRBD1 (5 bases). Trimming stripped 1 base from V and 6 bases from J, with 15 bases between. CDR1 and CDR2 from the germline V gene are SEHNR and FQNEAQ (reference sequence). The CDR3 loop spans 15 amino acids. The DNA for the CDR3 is TGTGCCAGCAGCTTAGGTTCGGGGGAAGCCAATGGCTACACCTTC. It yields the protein CASSLGSGEANGYTF.

CDR3 protein: CASSYGGTGVSEQYF. The CDR3 nucleotides are TGTGCCAGCAGTTACGGAGGGACAGGGGTGAGTGAGCAGTACTTC. The chain is built from TRBV6-5 and TRBJ2-7; 10 bases line up with TRBD1. This CDR3 spans 15 amino acids. Per germline, CDR1 MNHEY and CDR2 SVGAGI. After removal of 2 bases from V and 7 bases from J, the junction contained 8 bases not matched to a gene.

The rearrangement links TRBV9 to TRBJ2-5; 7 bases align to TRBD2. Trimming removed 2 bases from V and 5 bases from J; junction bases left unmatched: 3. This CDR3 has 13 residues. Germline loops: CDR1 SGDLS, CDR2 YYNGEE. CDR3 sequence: CASSVSGGETQYF. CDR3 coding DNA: TGTGCCAGCAGCGTCTCCGGGGGGGAGACCCAGTACTTC.

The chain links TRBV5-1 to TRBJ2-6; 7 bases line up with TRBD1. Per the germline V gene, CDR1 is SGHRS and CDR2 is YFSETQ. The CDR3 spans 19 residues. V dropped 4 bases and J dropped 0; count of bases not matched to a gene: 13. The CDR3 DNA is TGCGCCAGCAGCGCAACCGGGACAGACTTTTTCTCTGGGGCCAACGTCCTGACTTTC. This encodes CASSATGTDFFSGANVLTF.